This is a list of T cell receptor beta chains from one sample in a study of blood T cell repertoires in COVID-19. Assay: immunoSEQ multiplex PCR; the TCRdb copy retains only in-frame clones and omits some. The repertoire consists of some 160,000 clones, with 65% to 90% occurring once and the leading ten covering less than 2%. Sequencing used peripheral blood. All receptors derive from a human donor in a cohort sampled during active COVID-19. Both conserved end residues are part of each CDR3. Each record gives: CDR3 DNA, CDR3 protein, V gene, D gene, J gene, clone size. The D gene is left open where the match is weak. Clone size is shown for a subset of rows, as once, few, many or a class of expanded clone.

CDR3 DNA: TGTGCCAGCAGCCAAGGGGGTGGCAATCAGCCCCAGCATTTT
CDR3 protein: CASSQGGGNQPQHF
V gene: TRBV7-2
D gene: -
J gene: TRBJ1-5
clone size: once

CDR3 DNA: TGTGCCAGCAGTTTTCGGGGAGGTAGCGGCTACACCTTC
CDR3 protein: CASSFRGGSGYTF
V gene: TRBV27
D gene: -
J gene: TRBJ1-2
clone size: -

CDR3 DNA: TGCGCCAGCAGCCCAGGGACAGGGGGCTGGGGTGAGCAGTTCTTC
CDR3 protein: CASSPGTGGWGEQFF
V gene: TRBV4-3
D gene: TRBD1
J gene: TRBJ2-1
clone size: -

CDR3 DNA: TGTGCCAGCATCGAAGGGCTTTTTCGTCGGCGGGAGGGCCTTAGGGACCAAGAGACCCAGTACTTC
CDR3 protein: CASIEGLFRRREGLRDQETQYF
V gene: TRBV27
D gene: TRBD2
J gene: TRBJ2-5
clone size: -

CDR3 DNA: TGTGCCAGTAGTATCGGGACAGCTAGCACAGATACGCAGTATTTT
CDR3 protein: CASSIGTASTDTQYF
V gene: TRBV19
D gene: TRBD1
J gene: TRBJ2-3
clone size: -

CDR3 DNA: TGTGCCAGCAGCGGATTCCTGGAGGGAGTCGGCTACACCTTC
CDR3 protein: CASSGFLEGVGYTF
V gene: TRBV5-4
D gene: -
J gene: TRBJ1-2
clone size: -

CDR3 DNA: TGTGCCAGCAGCTCGGGGAGTGGGATCTATGGCTACACCTTC
CDR3 protein: CASSSGSGIYGYTF
V gene: TRBV11-2
D gene: -
J gene: TRBJ1-2
clone size: -

CDR3 DNA: TGTGCCAGCAGCCCAACTAGCGGGGGGGCAGCGGGGGAGCTGTTTTTT
CDR3 protein: CASSPTSGGAAGELFF
V gene: TRBV11-3
D gene: TRBD2
J gene: TRBJ2-2
clone size: -

CDR3 DNA: TGTGCCAGCAGCCCCCCGGGGCGGGGAGGGGGGAATGAGCAGTTCTTC
CDR3 protein: CASSPPGRGGGNEQFF
V gene: TRBV5-6
D gene: -
J gene: TRBJ2-1
clone size: few

CDR3 DNA: TGTGCCAGCAGCGATCTTACACAGGTTTTCTTT
CDR3 protein: CASSDLTQVFF
V gene: TRBV6-6
D gene: -
J gene: TRBJ1-1
clone size: -

CDR3 DNA: TGTGCCAGCAGCCTCCAGGACAGGAACACTGAAGCTTTCTTT
CDR3 protein: CASSLQDRNTEAFF
V gene: TRBV3-1/TRBV3-2
D gene: -
J gene: TRBJ1-1
clone size: -

CDR3 DNA: TGTGCCAGCAGCTCTAGCGGGAGTGGATCCTACAATGAGCAGTTCTTC
CDR3 protein: CASSSSGSGSYNEQFF
V gene: TRBV7-3
D gene: TRBD2
J gene: TRBJ2-1
clone size: -

CDR3 DNA: TGTGCCAGCAGCCCAGGCAGCCCAGGGTCACCCCTCCACTTT
CDR3 protein: CASSPGSPGSPLHF
V gene: TRBV7-3
D gene: -
J gene: TRBJ1-6
clone size: -

CDR3 DNA: TGTGCCAGCAGCTTGGGGGCAGGTAACTATGGCTACACCTTC
CDR3 protein: CASSLGAGNYGYTF
V gene: TRBV5-6
D gene: -
J gene: TRBJ1-2
clone size: few

CDR3 DNA: TGTGCCAGCAGCCCGCAGACAGGGAACAAAAACATTCAGTACTTC
CDR3 protein: CASSPQTGNKNIQYF
V gene: TRBV5-8
D gene: TRBD1
J gene: TRBJ2-4
clone size: few

CDR3 DNA: TGCGCCAGCAGCCAAGACGAACGGGACACCATATATTTT
CDR3 protein: CASSQDERDTIYF
V gene: TRBV4-3
D gene: -
J gene: TRBJ1-3
clone size: -